The next 22 T cell receptor beta chains were all read from a single sample in a study of T cell responses to AZD1222 COVID-19 vaccine. TCRdb's table, derived via immunoSEQ multiplex PCR, lists solely in-frame clones and lacks some. Of roughly 28,000 clones listed, roughly 89% are singletons. The source material was peripheral blood, sampled on day 0 of AZD1222 vaccination. These receptors all stem from an adult in good health.

The table lists this clone with a count of one. The rearrangement uses TRBV5-1 and TRBJ2-7; D may be TRBD1 (6 bases). Germline loops: CDR1 SGHRS, CDR2 YFSETQ. The CDR3 is 15 residues long. The V end lost 0 bases, the J end lost 2 bases, and 12 bases lay between the germline ends. In DNA, the CDR3 is TGCGCCAGCAGCTTGGTGGCAGGGGCCCCCTACGAGCAGTACTTC. It is translated as CASSLVAGAPYEQYF.

The chain employs TRBV5-1 and TRBJ2-7, with D perhaps TRBD2 (6 bases). V shed 3 bases and J shed 3 bases, with 10 bases lying between them. The CDR3 runs 13 residues. Germline CDR1 is SGHRS and CDR2 is YFSETQ. The CDR3 DNA sequence: TGCGCCAGCAGCTGGCGGGAAGGCTACGAGCAGTACTTC. As protein: CASSWREGYEQYF.

The chain employs TRBV7-2 and TRBJ2-1; 10 bases are a match to TRBD2. This CDR3 spans 17 amino acids. Germline V gives CDR1 SGHTA, CDR2 FQGNSA. Trimming at V came to 0 bases and at J to 7 bases, leaving 9 bases not matched to a gene. The CDR3: CASSLAAAGGLKNEQFF. In DNA form, the CDR3 reads TGTGCCAGCAGCTTAGCCGCAGCGGGAGGGCTCAAGAATGAGCAGTTCTTC.

The chain carries TRBV21-1 and TRBJ2-3; TRBD2, the table's D call, was not compared with the DNA. TRBV21-1 is classified as a pseudogene. The CDR3 loop spans 15 amino acids. CDR3 sequence (DNA): TGTGCCAGCAGCCCGGCCGGGGAGAGCACAGATACGCAGTATTTT. As protein: CASSPAGESTDTQYF.

This clone has only a few counts. The CDR3 DNA follows: TGCAGTGCTAGTGGGGCAGTCACCGGGGAGCTGTTTTTT. It yields the protein CSASGAVTGELFF. The chain carries TRBV20-1 and TRBJ2-2, with a weak D call TRBD1 (5 bases). The CDR3 consists of 13 residues. V was shortened by 3 bases and J by 4 bases, with 9 bases between the two germline ends. Germline-derived CDR1 and CDR2 are DFQATT and SNEGSKA (reference sequence).

The chain carries TRBV29-1 and TRBJ2-2; D is possibly TRBD1 (6 bases). Trimming removed 6 bases at V and 6 bases at J, with 14 bases between. Germline CDR1 SQVTM, CDR2 ANQGSEA. This CDR3 region has 13 residues. The CDR3 loop reads CSVVRQASGELFF. The CDR3 DNA reads TGCAGCGTGGTAAGACAGGCGTCCGGGGAGCTGTTTTTT.

The chain carries TRBV18 and TRBJ1-6, with D perhaps TRBD1 (6 bases). Trimming took off 4 bases at V and 7 bases at J, with 11 bases between the two ends. CDR3 length: 14 amino acids. Germline V lookup: CDR1 KGHSH, CDR2 LQKENI. CDR3 protein: CASSLSQGNSPLHF. DNA of the CDR3: TGTGCCAGCTCACTGAGTCAGGGGAATTCACCCCTCCACTTT.

The chain uses TRBV28 and TRBJ1-1; D is ambiguous. The CDR3 consists of 13 residues. V lost 6 bases to trimming and J lost 0 bases, with 8 bases between them. Germline CDR1 MDHEN, CDR2 SYDVKM. CDR3 nucleotides: TGTGCCAGCAGGTCCCATTTGAACACTGAAGCTTTCTTT. Translating gives CASRSHLNTEAFF. Filled out from reference TRBV28 and TRBJ1-1, the complete variable domain reads DVKVTQSSRYLVKRTGEKVFLECVQDMDHENMFWYRQDPGLGLRLIYFSYDVKMKEKGDIPEGYSVSREKKERFSLILESASTNQTSMYLCASRSHLNTEAFFGQGTRLTVV.

This clone was seen only once. The chain employs TRBV6-5 and TRBJ2-7; no reliable D call. Trimming left V 2 bases short and J 3 bases short, with 8 bases between. Germline CDR1 reads MNHEY; CDR2 reads SVGAGI. The CDR3 extends over 13 amino acids. This CDR3 reads CASSYRAFYEQYF. The DNA of the CDR3 is TGTGCCAGCAGTTACAGGGCCTTCTACGAGCAGTACTTC.

The V and J genes are TRBV4-1 and TRBJ2-1; D ambiguous. The V gene's germline CDR1 is MGHRA and CDR2 YSYEKL. This CDR3 spans 15 amino acids. V dropped 0 bases and J dropped 0 bases, with 6 bases sitting between them. The DNA for the CDR3 is TGCGCCAGCAGCCAAGACCTCAGCTCCTACAATGAGCAGTTCTTC. Protein product: CASSQDLSSYNEQFF.

The genes are TRBV7-9 and TRBJ2-1; D remains ambiguous. The germline V and J ends were trimmed by 5 bases and 7 bases, with 12 bases remaining between them. The CDR3 has 13 amino acids. Germline loops: CDR1 SEHNR, CDR2 FQNEAQ (reference sequence). CDR3 region: CASSAVLENEQFF. Here the CDR3 DNA reads TGTGCCAGCAGCGCCGTCTTAGAGAATGAGCAGTTCTTC.

V gene TRBV5-4 combines with J gene TRBJ2-1; 8 nucleotides match TRBD2. The CDR3 contains 16 residues. Looked up from germline, CDR1 is SGHNT and CDR2 is YYREEE (reference sequence). V gave up 0 bases and J gave up 0 bases; unmatched junction bases: 2. The CDR3: CASSLELAGSYNEQFF. DNA of the CDR3: TGTGCCAGCAGCTTGGAGCTAGCGGGCTCCTACAATGAGCAGTTCTTC.

The chain combines TRBV6-5 with TRBJ1-6; D possibly corresponds to TRBD1 (6 bases). Trimming left V 0 bases short and J 10 bases short, with 13 bases between. CDR1 is MNHEY, CDR2 SVGAGI, per germline. The CDR3 totals 15 residues. The CDR3 spells CASSYSMGQSSPLHF. CDR3 DNA: TGTGCCAGCAGTTACTCGATGGGACAAAGCTCACCCCTCCACTTT.

V is TRBV19 and J is TRBJ2-7; maybe TRBD1 (6 bases). Germline CDR1 is LNHDA and CDR2 is SQIVND (reference sequence). Trimming removed 6 bases from V and 4 bases from J, with 7 bases in between. The CDR3 has 11 residues. The CDR3 region has the DNA TGTGCCAGTAGCGACAGGTACGAGCAGTACTTC. Protein sequence: CASSDRYEQYF.

The chain recombines TRBV28 with TRBJ1-1, with a tentative D call TRBD1 (6 bases). The germline V gene has CDR1 MDHEN and CDR2 SYDVKM. Trimming took 4 bases from V and 0 from J, leaving 12 bases between them. There are 15 residues in the CDR3. This CDR3 is CASSYRAWMNTEAFF. In DNA form, the CDR3 reads TGTGCCAGCAGTTACAGGGCGTGGATGAACACTGAAGCTTTCTTT.

This clone is a singleton in its sample. J is TRBJ2-1 and V is TRBV11-3, with 10 bases lining up with TRBD1. CDR1 SGHNT and CDR2 YENEEA come from the germline V gene. Unmatched junction bases numbered 7, after V lost 2 bases and J lost 6 bases. This CDR3 has 16 amino acids. The CDR3 DNA sequence: TGTGCCAGCAGCTTAACTTGGGGACAGGGGCGCAATGAGCAGTTCTTC. The encoded protein is CASSLTWGQGRNEQFF.

The chain links TRBV15 to TRBJ1-2; D is uncertain. The CDR3 is 13 amino acids. The ends were cut back, 3 bases at V and 3 bases at J, with 8 bases in the middle. Germline CDR1 and CDR2: LNHNV and YYDKDF (reference sequence). CDR3: CATSSDGDYGYTF. DNA for the CDR3: TGTGCCACCAGCAGCGACGGGGACTATGGCTACACCTTC.

The V gene is TRBV7-2, the J gene TRBJ2-7; D is possibly TRBD1 (6 bases). Germline CDR1 and CDR2: SGHTA and FQGNSA. This CDR3 region has 15 residues. The ends were cut back, 5 bases at V and 1 base at J, with 15 bases in the middle. CDR3 loop: CASSVDRTQSYEQYF. The CDR3 DNA is TGTGCCAGCAGCGTCGACAGGACCCAATCCTACGAGCAGTACTTC.

The rearrangement joins TRBV19 to TRBJ2-2; D not certain. The CDR3 runs to 14 residues. CDR1 is LNHDA, CDR2 SQIVND, per germline (reference sequence). V was cut by 1 base and J by 2 bases, with 5 bases left in between. CDR3 residues: CASSIARNTGELFF. The CDR3 region has the DNA TGTGCCAGTAGTATAGCCAGAAACACCGGGGAGCTGTTTTTT.

This clone was detected only once. The CDR3 DNA reads as TGTGCCAGCAGCTCGACCCGGGACAGTGCCTACAATGAGCAGTTCTTC. Translation: CASSSTRDSAYNEQFF. This rearrangement joins TRBV11-2 to TRBJ2-1; 7 bases line up with TRBD1. V gave up 4 bases and J gave up 2 bases; unmatched junction bases: 8. This CDR3 is 16 amino acids long. Germline CDR1 is SGHAT and CDR2 is FQNNGV.

The chain recombines TRBV7-8 with TRBJ1-4; D is ambiguous. This CDR3 has 14 residues. The V and J ends lost 2 bases and 0 bases respectively, with 4 bases between them. Germline CDR1 reads SGHVS; CDR2 reads FQNEAQ. CDR3 coding DNA: TGTGCCAGCAGCTTACGGTCAACTAATGAAAAACTGTTTTTT. Translated, it gives CASSLRSTNEKLFF.

CDR3 residues: CASSPLGLAGVTDTQYF. DNA of the CDR3: TGTGCCAGCAGCCCGCTAGGACTAGCGGGAGTCACAGATACGCAGTATTTT. The chain employs TRBV28 and TRBJ2-3, with 13 nucleotides matching TRBD2. The CDR3 consists of 17 residues. Trimming at V came to 6 bases and at J to 2 bases, leaving 8 bases not matched to a gene. Germline CDR1 and CDR2: MDHEN and SYDVKM.